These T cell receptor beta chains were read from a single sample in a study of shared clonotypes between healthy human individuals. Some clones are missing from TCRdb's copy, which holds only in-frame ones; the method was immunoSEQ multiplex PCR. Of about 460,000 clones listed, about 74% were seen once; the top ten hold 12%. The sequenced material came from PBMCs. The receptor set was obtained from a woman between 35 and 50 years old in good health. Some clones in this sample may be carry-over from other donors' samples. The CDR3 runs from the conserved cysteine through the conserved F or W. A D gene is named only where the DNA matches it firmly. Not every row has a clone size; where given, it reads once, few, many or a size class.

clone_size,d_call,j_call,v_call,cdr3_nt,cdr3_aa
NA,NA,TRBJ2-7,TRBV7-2,TGTGCCAGCAGCTTGGGGCTATCTTACTCCTACGAGCAGTACTTC,CASSLGLSYSYEQYF
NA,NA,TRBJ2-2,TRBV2,TGTGCCAGCAGTGAAGGTCGATCCACCGGGGAGCTGTTTTTT,CASSEGRSTGELFF
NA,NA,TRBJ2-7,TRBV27,TGTGCCAGCCGGGAGAAGTCTTACGAGCAGTACTTC,CASREKSYEQYF
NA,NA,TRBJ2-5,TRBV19,TGTGCCAGTAGTCCATCAGGGGTGTCAGAGACCCAGTACTTC,CASSPSGVSETQYF
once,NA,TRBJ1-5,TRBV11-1,TGTGCCAGCAGCCCTGAACTCGGTCAGCCCCAGCATTTT,CASSPELGQPQHF
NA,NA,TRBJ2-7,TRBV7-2,TGTGCCAGCAGCTTAGAGGCGGGACCCGATTACGAGCAGTACTTC,CASSLEAGPDYEQYF
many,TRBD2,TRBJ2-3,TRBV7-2,TGTGCCAGCAGCTTAGGGCTAGCGGGAGGGAAAGATACGCAGTATTTT,CASSLGLAGGKDTQYF
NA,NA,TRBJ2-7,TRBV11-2,TGTGCCAGCAGTCAGAGGGTGTGGGACTACGAGCAGTACTTC,CASSQRVWDYEQYF
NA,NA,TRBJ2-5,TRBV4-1,TGCGCCAGCAGCCAAGGTGGCAGGGCTCAAGAGACCCAGTACTTC,CASSQGGRAQETQYF
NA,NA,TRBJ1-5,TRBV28,TGTGCCAGCAGTTTGCGCAGGGTTGGTAATCAGCCCCAGCATTTT,CASSLRRVGNQPQHF
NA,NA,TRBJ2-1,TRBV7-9,TGTGCCAGCAGCTTAGCGGGAATGTCGTCCGCGGAGCAGTTCTTC,CASSLAGMSSAEQFF
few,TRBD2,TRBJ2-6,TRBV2,TGTGCCAGCTGCTTAGCGGGAGGGGTATCTGGGGCCAACGTCCTGACTTTC,CASCLAGGVSGANVLTF
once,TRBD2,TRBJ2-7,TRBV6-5,TGTGCCAGCAGTTACCGGCGGGAGGGGGCCTACGAGCAGTACTTC,CASSYRREGAYEQYF
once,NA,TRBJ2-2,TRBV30,TGTGCCTGGAGTCAGACGGGATTAACCGGGGAGCTGTTTTTT,CAWSQTGLTGELFF
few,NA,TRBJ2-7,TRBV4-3,TGCGCCAGCAGCCAAGATTGGGGGAGCGGTTACGAGCAGTACTTC,CASSQDWGSGYEQYF
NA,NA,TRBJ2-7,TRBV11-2,TGTGCCAGCAGCAACCCGAGCTCCTACGAGCAGTACTTC,CASSNPSSYEQYF
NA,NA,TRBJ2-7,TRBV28,TGTGCCAGCAGCTATCACAGTGTCACCTACGAGCAGTACTTC,CASSYHSVTYEQYF
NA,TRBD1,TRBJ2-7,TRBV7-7,TGTGCCAGCAGCCCCGGGACAGGCGAGCAGTACTTC,CASSPGTGEQYF
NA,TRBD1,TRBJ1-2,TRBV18,TGTGCCAGCTCACGATCCCCGGACAGGGCAGAAGATGGCTACACCTTC,CASSRSPDRAEDGYTF
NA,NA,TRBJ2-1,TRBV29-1,TGCAGCGATTTACTTGAGCAGTTCTTC,CSDLLEQFF
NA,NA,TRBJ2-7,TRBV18,TGTGCCAGCTCACCCGACGGAGGGCCACACTACGAGCAGTACTTC,CASSPDGGPHYEQYF
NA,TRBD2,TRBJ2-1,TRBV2,TGTGCCAGCAGTAGCGGGAGGACTGAGCAGTTCTTC,CASSSGRTEQFF
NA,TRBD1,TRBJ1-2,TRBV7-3,TGTGCCAGCAGCGGAACGGACAGGGGGACCTATGGCTACACCTTC,CASSGTDRGTYGYTF
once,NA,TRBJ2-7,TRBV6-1,TGTGCCAGCACTAGGGCCGCCTCCTACGAGCAGTACTTC,CASTRAASYEQYF
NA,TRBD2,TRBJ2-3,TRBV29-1,TGCAGCGTTGCTTACCAAGGACTAGCGGGATCGTTAATAAGCACAGATACGCAGTATTTT,CSVAYQGLAGSLISTDTQYF
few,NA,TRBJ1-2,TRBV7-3,TGTGCCAGCAGCCCCCAGCACCTCTATGGCTACACCTTC,CASSPQHLYGYTF
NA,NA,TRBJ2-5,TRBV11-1,TGTGCCAGCAGCCCGAGGTTGGAGACCCAGTACTTC,CASSPRLETQYF
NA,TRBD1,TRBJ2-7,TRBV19,TGTGCCAGTAGTATGGGGACAGGCCAATACGAGCAGTACTTC,CASSMGTGQYEQYF
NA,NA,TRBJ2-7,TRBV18,TGTGCCAGCTCACCACTCGGGACGGACCCTTACGAGCAGTACTTC,CASSPLGTDPYEQYF
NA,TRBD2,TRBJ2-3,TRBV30,TGTGCCTGGAGTGTACTCAGGACTAGCGGGAACACAGATACGCAGTATTTT,CAWSVLRTSGNTDTQYF
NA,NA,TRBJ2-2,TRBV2,TGTGCCAGCAGTGCCCTCAGGGTACACACCGGGGAGCTGTTTTTT,CASSALRVHTGELFF
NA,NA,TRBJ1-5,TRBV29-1,TGCAGCGTGGTCCTGGGAGGGAATCAGCCCCAGCATTTT,CSVVLGGNQPQHF
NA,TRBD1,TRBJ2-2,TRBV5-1,TGCGCCAGCAGGACAGGGGGCTTAACCGGGGAGCTGTTTTTT,CASRTGGLTGELFF
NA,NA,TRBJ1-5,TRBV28,TGTGCCAGCAGTTTGTTCACAGGTTACAATCAGCCCCAGCATTTT,CASSLFTGYNQPQHF
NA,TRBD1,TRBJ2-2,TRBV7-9,TGTGCCAGCAGCCATCACAGGGGCGGCAACACCGGGGAGCTGTTTTTT,CASSHHRGGNTGELFF
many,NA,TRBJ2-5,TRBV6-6,TGTGCCAGCACCTTACCAGGGTTTGAAGAGACCCAGTACTTC,CASTLPGFEETQYF
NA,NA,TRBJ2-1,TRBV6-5,TGTGCCAGCGGCTGGAGATCGAATGAGCAGTTCTTC,CASGWRSNEQFF
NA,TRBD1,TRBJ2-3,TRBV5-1,TGCGCCAGCAACCCTTTGTCGGGACAGGCGGCAGATACGCAGTATTTT,CASNPLSGQAADTQYF
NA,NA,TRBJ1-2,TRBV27,TGTGCCAGCAGTTTCGCCCTCGGGTTTACGGGCTACACCTTC,CASSFALGFTGYTF
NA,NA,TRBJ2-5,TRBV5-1,TGCGCCAGCAGCTCCCAACCCCGGGGGGCAGGGGAAGAGACCCAGTACTTC,CASSSQPRGAGEETQYF
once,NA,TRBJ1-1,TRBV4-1,TGCGCCAGCAGACCTTGGGGGACAAAGAGTCGGAACACTGAAGCTTTCTTT,CASRPWGTKSRNTEAFF
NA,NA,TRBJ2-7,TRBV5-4,TGTGCCAGCAGCTCCAAGACTAGTAACGACGAGCAGTACTTC,CASSSKTSNDEQYF
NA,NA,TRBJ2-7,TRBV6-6,TGTGCCAGCAGCCCACGTCAGCACGCGGGGAACTACGAGCAGTACTTC,CASSPRQHAGNYEQYF
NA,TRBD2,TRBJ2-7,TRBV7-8,TGTGCCAGCAGCTTAGTCGGGAGGGCCTCCGAGCAGTACTTC,CASSLVGRASEQYF
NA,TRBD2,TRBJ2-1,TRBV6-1,TGTGCCAGCAGTGAAGCCCCAACTAGCGGAGCCTACAATGAGCAGTTCTTC,CASSEAPTSGAYNEQFF
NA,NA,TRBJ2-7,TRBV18,TGTGCCAGCTCACGGGGCAGGGAATACGAGCAGTACTTC,CASSRGREYEQYF
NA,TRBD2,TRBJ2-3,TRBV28,TGTGCCAGCAGACCCGGGGGGGGGTCAGATACGCAGTATTTT,CASRPGGGSDTQYF
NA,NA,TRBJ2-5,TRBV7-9,TGTGCCAGCAGCCGAGTGGGACAAAGCCAAGAGACCCAGTACTTC,CASSRVGQSQETQYF
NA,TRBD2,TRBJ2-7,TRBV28,TGTGCCAGCAACCCACTAGGGATGGGTAGCGGGAGCTACGAGCAGTACTTC,CASNPLGMGSGSYEQYF
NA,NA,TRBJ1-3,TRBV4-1,TGCGCCAGCAGCCGGTACTCTGGAAACACCATATATTTT,CASSRYSGNTIYF
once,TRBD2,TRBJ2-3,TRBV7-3,TGTGCCAGCAGCTCGCTAGCGGGCGGGACAGATACGCAGTATTTT,CASSSLAGGTDTQYF
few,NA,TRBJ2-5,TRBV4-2,TGTGCCAGCAGCCAAGTTGAAGAAGAGACCCAGTACTTC,CASSQVEEETQYF
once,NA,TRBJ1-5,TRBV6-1,TGTGCCAGCAGTGAAATGGCACCCAGGGTAGGCAATCAGCCCCAGCATTTT,CASSEMAPRVGNQPQHF
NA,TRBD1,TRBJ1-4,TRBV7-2,TGTGCCAGCAGCCCGGCCGGGGACAGGCGATACGAAAAACTGTTTTTT,CASSPAGDRRYEKLFF